Shown below are 29 T cell receptor beta chains from a single sample sequenced in a study of esophageal squamous cell carcinoma under preoperative chemotherapy. Time point specified: before preoperative PTX-NDP chemotherapy. TCRdb reanalysed the PCR reads using MiXCR and keeps one entry per CDR3 protein. The sample contains fewer than 18,000 distinct CDR3 sequences, around three fifths of which appear only once. This material was acquired from a patient given preoperative chemotherapy. These receptors came from a human donor with esophageal squamous cell carcinoma. The donor label of this sample is uncertain.

This clonotype has at least ten counts. The chain has TRBV7-3 and TRBJ2-6; no clear D gene. V shed 5 bases and J shed 0 bases, with 11 bases lying between them. The CDR3 runs 16 residues. Germline values: CDR1 SGHTA, CDR2 FQGTGA. Here the CDR3 reads CASSAVTGSGANVLTF. For the CDR3, the DNA is TGTGCCAGCAGCGCGGTGACCGGCTCTGGGGCCAACGTCCTGACTTTC.

The sample holds many counts of this clonotype. The rearrangement links TRBV6-5 to TRBJ2-3; D not resolved. V shed 0 bases and J shed 5 bases, with 0 bases lying between them. The CDR3 contains 11 residues. Germline V CDR1 and CDR2: MNHEY, SVGAGI. The DNA for the CDR3 is TGTGCCAGCAGTTACTCAGATACGCAGTATTTT. It encodes CASSYSDTQYF.

This sequence joins TRBV7-1 and TRBJ2-3; D is possibly TRBD1 (6 bases). TRBV7-1 is known as an ORF, though its function is uncertain. This CDR3 comprises 15 residues. V lost 11 bases and J 9 bases, leaving 27 bases between the germline ends. The CDR3 region has the DNA TGTGCCCGGAGCCCCCAGGCTGTGAGCACAGGGACGCAGTATTTT. It specifies CARSPQAVSTGTQYF.

The genes are TRBV7-2 and TRBJ2-3; D gene unclear. The CDR3 is 13 residues long. V dropped 2 bases and J dropped 8 bases, with 11 bases sitting between them. CDR1 and CDR2 (germline): SGHTA, FQGNSA. The CDR3 sequence: CASSLSGEGTQYF. CDR3 sequence (DNA): TGTGCCAGCAGCTTAAGTGGGGAAGGTACGCAGTATTTT.

The CDR3 DNA reads as TGTGCCAGCGGTCGGGCTGGGATCACAGGGGAGCTGTTTTTT. Protein sequence: CASGRAGITGELFF. This sequence joins TRBV6-1 and TRBJ2-2; D is unclear. Germline V lookup: CDR1 MNHNS, CDR2 SASEGT. The CDR3 length is 14 residues. V was cut by 8 bases and J by 8 bases, with 18 bases left in between.

The chain carries TRBV10-3 and TRBJ2-3; the D call may be TRBD1 or TRBD2 (5 bases each). The better agreement between TRBJ2-7 and the DNA end casts doubt on the J call. This CDR3 is 14 amino acids long. CDR1 is ENHRY, CDR2 SYGVKD, per germline. The CDR3: CAGTGGMGPDTQYF. The CDR3 DNA is TGTGCGGGCACTGGGGGTATGGGCCCAGATACGCAGTACTTC.

The table lists this clonotype with a few counts. CDR3 coding DNA: TGTGCCAGCAGCCGGGACAGGAGATTCGGCACAGATACGCAGTATTTT. Translating it yields CASSRDRRFGTDTQYF. The chain employs TRBV6-1 and TRBJ2-3; 8 positions agree with TRBD1. Germline V lookup: CDR1 MNHNS, CDR2 SASEGT. The CDR3 contains 16 residues. With 6 bases clipped from V and 1 base from J, the junction kept 9 bases outside the gene matches.

This chain joins TRBV6-1 and TRBJ1-6; 9 bases are shared with TRBD1. This CDR3 comprises 15 residues. Losses at the gene ends were 5 bases for V and 7 bases for J; bases not matched to a gene: 6. Germline loops: CDR1 MNHNS, CDR2 SASEGT. The CDR3 here is CASSPFDRGNSPLHF. In DNA, the CDR3 is TGTGCCAGCAGTCCCTTTGACAGGGGGAATTCACCCCTCCACTTT.

As for this clonotype: Germline is not matched at one junction end, which may reflect a read error. The rearrangement joins TRBV7-2 to TRBJ2-3, with 9 positions matching TRBD2. CDR3 size: 16 residues. Germline loops: CDR1 SGHTA, CDR2 FQGNSA. The CDR3 loop reads CASSARGRGGTDTQYF. In nucleotides, the CDR3 is TGTGCCAGCAGCGCACGAGGGCGGGGGGGCACAGATACGCAGTATTTC. Looking up the rest from reference TRBV7-2 and TRBJ2-3 gives the full variable domain: GAGVSQSPSNKVTEKGKDVELRCDPISGHTALYWYRQSLGQGLEFLIYFQGNSAPDKSGLPSDRFSAERTGGSVSTLTIQRTQQEDSAVYLCASSARGRGGTDTQYFGPGTRLTVL.

V and J are TRBV7-2 and TRBJ2-1; the D gene is possibly TRBD1 (6 bases). The CDR3 spans 12 residues. Between the trimmed V and J ends, which lost 4 bases and 10 bases, there was a span of 11 bases. Germline lookup yields CDR1 SGHTA and CDR2 FQGNSA. The chain's CDR3 is CASSSTGYEQFF. CDR3 DNA: TGTGCCAGCAGCTCTACAGGGTACGAGCAGTTCTTC.

This rearrangement joins TRBV6-4 to TRBJ2-5, with D maybe TRBD1 (6 bases). The CDR3 length is 13 residues. Germline V CDR1 and CDR2: MRHNA, SNTAGT. Trimming cost V 6 bases and J 11 bases, with 19 bases left between them. CDR3 amino acids: CASSSGDPDTQYF. The CDR3 DNA is TGTGCCAGCAGCTCAGGGGACCCAGATACGCAGTACTTC.

Only one count was recorded for this clonotype. The rearrangement joins TRBV6-1 to TRBJ2-7; D might be TRBD1 (6 bases). This CDR3 is built from 16 residues. V shed 9 bases and J shed 3 bases, with 24 bases lying between them. Per germline, CDR1 MNHNS and CDR2 SASEGT. CDR3 in DNA: TGTGCCAGACAAGCCCTCCGGGACACCTCCATCTACGAGCAGTACTTC. Its translation is CARQALRDTSIYEQYF.

The chain has TRBV6-1 and TRBJ2-5, with 7 bases aligning to TRBD1. Trimming cost V 5 bases and J 11 bases; bases outside gene matches: 14. The CDR3 covers 14 residues. Germline V gene sequence: CDR1 MNHNS, CDR2 SASEGT. DNA of the CDR3: TGTGCCAGCAGTCGACAGGGTTCCTACAATGAGCAGTACTTC. As protein: CASSRQGSYNEQYF.

The CDR3 is CASSVKGRGAKNMQYF. CDR3 nucleotides: TGTGCCAGCAGTGTCAAGGGGCGGGGAGCCAAAAATATGCAGTACTTC. The genes are TRBV6-1 and TRBJ2-4, with D perhaps TRBD2 (6 bases). V lost 4 bases, J lost 13 bases, and 26 bases lay in between. CDR1 and CDR2 (germline): MNHNS, SASEGT. CDR3 length equals 16 residues.

In its sample, this clonotype was seen a few times. The genes are TRBV6-1 and TRBJ2-2; a weak D match, TRBD1 (5 bases). The CDR3 runs to 17 residues. Germline V gene sequence: CDR1 MNHNS, CDR2 SASEGT. V gave up 6 bases and J gave up 6 bases, with 23 bases separating them. The CDR3 region is CASRPTPGIKGSGELFF. The CDR3 nucleotides read TGTGCCAGCAGACCCACCCCTGGGATAAAGGGGTCCGGGGAGCTGTTTTTT.

This clonotype was recorded many times. The chain recombines TRBV6-1 with TRBJ2-1; 8 bases map to TRBD2. CDR1 is MNHNS, CDR2 SASEGT, per germline. This CDR3 comprises 16 residues. J gave up 7 bases and V 6 bases, and 14 bases lay outside the gene matches. The CDR3 DNA sequence: TGTGCCAGCAGGCCGGGACTAGGTTCCCCCCAGAATGAGCAGTTCTTC. It translates to CASRPGLGSPQNEQFF.

The V gene is TRBV6-5, the J gene TRBJ2-2; D unresolved. Germline loops: CDR1 MNHEY, CDR2 SVGAGI. The CDR3 spans 16 residues. V gave up 4 bases and J gave up 12 bases, with 24 bases separating them. For the CDR3, the DNA is TGTGCCAGCAGTTTGTCGAGCGACATGAACACCGGTAAGCTGTTTTTT. Protein sequence: CASSLSSDMNTGKLFF.

Worth noting for this clonotype: One end of the junction fails to match germline, which may point to a read error. The chain employs TRBV6-4 and TRBJ2-1; D may correspond to TRBD1 or TRBD2 (5 bases each). The CDR3 runs 16 residues. CDR1 and CDR2 from the germline V gene are MRHNA and SNTAGT. The CDR3 loop reads CASSDSQGEPTNEQFF. The CDR3, as DNA: TGTGCCAGCAGTGACTCCCAGGGAGAGCCCACCAATGAGCAGTTTTTT.

Comments on this clonotype: At one end the junction does not follow the germline gene, possibly because of a read error. The chain employs TRBV6-1 and TRBJ2-5; 8 nucleotides line up with TRBD2. This CDR3 is built from 16 residues. From germline, CDR1 is MNHNS and CDR2 SASEGT. CDR3 in amino acids: CASRGNGGGEAETQYF. The CDR3 nucleotides read TGTGCCAGCAGGGGCAACGGGGGGGGTGAGGCAGAGACGCAGTATTTC.

This sequence joins TRBV6-1 and TRBJ2-4; TRBD2 matches at 7 bases. Germline-derived CDR1 and CDR2 are MNHNS and SASEGT. This CDR3 region has 15 residues. Trimming at V came to 7 bases and at J to 13 bases, leaving 19 bases not matched to a gene. The CDR3 bases are TGTGCCAGCACAGCGGGGCAGGGTGGCAAAAATACGCAGTACTTC. Translated: CASTAGQGGKNTQYF.

The chain carries TRBV6-1 and TRBJ2-5, with 14 bases lining up with TRBD2. The DNA end is a closer match to TRBJ2-1, so the J assignment may be wrong. The CDR3 runs 18 residues. Germline CDR1 MNHNS, CDR2 SASEGT. The CDR3 sequence: CASSDLGLAGAGYNEQFF. The CDR3 nucleotides read TGTGCCAGCAGCGATCTGGGACTAGCGGGAGCAGGCTACAATGAGCAGTTCTTC.

This clonotype has a count of ten or more. The chain is built from TRBV27 and TRBJ1-6, with unresolved D. Germline CDR1 and CDR2: MNHEY and SMNVEV (reference sequence). This CDR3 contains 15 residues. V dropped 5 bases and J dropped 7 bases, with 15 bases sitting between them. CDR3 residues: CASSPPRTVNSPLHF. The DNA for the CDR3 is TGTGCCAGCAGTCCCCCCCGGACGGTGAATTCACCCCTCCACTTT.

Note on this clonotype: A much larger clonotype is one base distant, so this may be a read error. The chain joins TRBV6-1 to TRBJ1-1, with D possibly being TRBD1 (5 bases). The germline V gene encodes CDR1 MNHNS and CDR2 SASEGT. The CDR3 contains 13 residues. Trimming left V 6 bases short and J 1 base short, with 9 bases between. This CDR3 is CASSRGSNTEAFF. CDR3 DNA sequence: TGTGCCAGCAGCCGGGGCTCGAACACTGAAGCTTTCTTT.

The rearrangement links TRBV6-1 to TRBJ2-3; TRBD2 agrees at 8 bases. J was trimmed by 5 bases and V by 3 bases; bases with no gene match: 13. Germline loops: CDR1 MNHNS, CDR2 SASEGT. The CDR3 has 17 residues. CDR3 protein: CASSDPGTRVYGDTQYF. CDR3 sequence (DNA): TGTGCCAGCAGTGACCCCGGGACTAGAGTGTACGGAGATACGCAGTATTTT.

The gene calls are TRBV9 and TRBJ2-1; 9 positions match TRBD2. The V and J ends lost 0 bases and 5 bases, in that order; junction bases with no gene match: 6. CDR1 is SGDLS, CDR2 YYNGEE, per germline. The CDR3 length is 16 residues. The CDR3 nucleotides read TGTGCCAGCAGCGTAGCCTTGACTAGCGGTGACAATGAGCAGTTCTTC. Translated: CASSVALTSGDNEQFF.

The chain couples TRBV6-1 to TRBJ1-2; TRBD1 might be the D (5 bases). Germline V lookup: CDR1 MNHNS, CDR2 SASEGT. This CDR3 spans 15 amino acids. The V and J ends lost 3 bases and 2 bases respectively, with 13 bases between them. The DNA of the CDR3 is TGTGCCAGCAGTGACAGGGTAGGGCAGAACTATGGCTACACCTTC. It yields the protein CASSDRVGQNYGYTF.

V and J are TRBV6-1 and TRBJ2-2; unclear D gene. V lost 6 bases to trimming and J lost 0 bases, with 5 bases between them. Germline CDR1 and CDR2: MNHNS and SASEGT. CDR3 size: 13 residues. In DNA, the CDR3 is TGTGCCAGCAGGGGATCGAACACCGGGGAGCTGTTTTTT. It specifies CASRGSNTGELFF.

This chain links TRBV11-2 with TRBJ2-1, with TRBD2 matching over 8 bases. The CDR3 totals 16 residues. With V trimmed by 6 bases and J by 10 bases, 17 bases remained unmatched. The V gene's germline CDR1 is SGHAT and CDR2 FQNNGV. In nucleotides, the CDR3 is TGTGCCAGCAGTCTCCTACGCGGGAGGACCTCTAGGGAGCAGTTCTTC. Residues: CASSLLRGRTSREQFF.

This clonotype came up a few times. This chain links TRBV29-1 with TRBJ2-3; possible D gene TRBD2, 6 bases. Trimming removed 6 bases from V and 1 base from J, with 8 bases in between. The CDR3 is made up of 12 amino acids. The germline V gene has CDR1 SQVTM and CDR2 ANQGSEA. The CDR3 coding sequence is TGCAGCGTGGTAGCGGGCACAGATACGCAGTATTTT. Translating it yields CSVVAGTDTQYF.